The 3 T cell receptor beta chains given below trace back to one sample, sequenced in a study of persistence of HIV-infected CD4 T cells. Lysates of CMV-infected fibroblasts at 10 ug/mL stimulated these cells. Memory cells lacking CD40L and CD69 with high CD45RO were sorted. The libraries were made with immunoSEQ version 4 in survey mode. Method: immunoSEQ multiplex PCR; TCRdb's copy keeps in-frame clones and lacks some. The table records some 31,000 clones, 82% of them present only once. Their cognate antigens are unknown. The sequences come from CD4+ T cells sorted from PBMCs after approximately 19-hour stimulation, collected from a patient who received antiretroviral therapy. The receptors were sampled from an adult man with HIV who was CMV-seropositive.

For the CDR3, the DNA is TGTGCCACCAGTGATTGGAACTGGGAGGGGGCCAGCACCTACAATGAGCAGTTCTTC. Protein product: CATSDWNWEGASTYNEQFF. This chain links TRBV24-1 with TRBJ2-1; the D call may be TRBD1 or TRBD2 (7 bases each). The CDR3 consists of 19 residues. V was trimmed by 2 bases and J by 2 bases, leaving 21 bases between them. The germline V gene has CDR1 KGHDR and CDR2 SFDVKD.

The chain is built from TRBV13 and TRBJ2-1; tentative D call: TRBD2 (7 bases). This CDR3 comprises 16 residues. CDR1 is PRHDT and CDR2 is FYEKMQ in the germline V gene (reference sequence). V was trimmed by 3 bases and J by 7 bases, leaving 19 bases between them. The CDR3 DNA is TGTGCCAGCAGCTTTACTATAACGGGGGGCCGTAATGAGCAGTTCTTC. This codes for CASSFTITGGRNEQFF.

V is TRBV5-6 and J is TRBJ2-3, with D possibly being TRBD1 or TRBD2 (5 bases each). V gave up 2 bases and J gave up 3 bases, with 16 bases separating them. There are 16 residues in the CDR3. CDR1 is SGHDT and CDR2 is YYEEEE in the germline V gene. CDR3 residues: CASSFSGRMTTDTQYF. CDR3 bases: TGTGCCAGCAGCTTCTCGGGACGGATGACGACAGATACGCAGTATTTT.